This T cell receptor beta chain appears in the sequencing data of a study of spatial heterogeneity in lung cancer. Whole-study context: Combinations of a unique TCR and a UMI were tallied in raw reads, and on average each appeared more than ten times.

Each CDR3 protein gets one entry after TCRdb re-called the 5' RACE reads with MiXCR. The sample comprises 3,600 or so distinct CDR3 sequences, approximately 7% of which are singletons, and around 19% rests with the top ten. Overall study results and limits: Counts of expanded intratumoral alpha and beta TCRs tracked tumor mutation counts.

The time point: sample taken at primary tumor resection. The cohort: approximately 74 early-stage, untreated non-small cell lung cancer patients. Sequencing of whole RNA from tumor, nontumor lung or frozen PBMC involved no sorting. Note on this clonotype: The antigen remains undetermined. This beta chain is off target for a library built for alpha chains, so its abundance means little.

This receptor was obtained from a male donor with early-stage non-small cell lung cancer. Material: lung tumor tissue, obtained at surgery.

The CDR3 is CASSRDRFVTEAFF. Here the CDR3 DNA reads TGTGCCAGCTCACGGGACAGGTTCGTCACTGAAGCTTTCTTT. The chain employs TRBV18 and TRBJ1-1; 8 bases agree with TRBD1. V shed 4 bases and J 4 bases; nucleotides not matched to a gene: 5. The CDR3 has 14 residues. Germline lookup yields CDR1 KGHSH and CDR2 LQKENI.